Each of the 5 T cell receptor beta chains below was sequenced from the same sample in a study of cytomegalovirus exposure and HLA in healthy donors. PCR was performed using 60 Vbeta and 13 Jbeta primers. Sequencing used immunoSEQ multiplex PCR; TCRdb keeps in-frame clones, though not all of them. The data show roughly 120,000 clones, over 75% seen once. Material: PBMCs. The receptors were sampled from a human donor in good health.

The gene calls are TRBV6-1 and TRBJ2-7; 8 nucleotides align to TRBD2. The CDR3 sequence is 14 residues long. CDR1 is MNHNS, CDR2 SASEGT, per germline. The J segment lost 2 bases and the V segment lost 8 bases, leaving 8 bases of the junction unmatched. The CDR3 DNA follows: TGTGCCAGCGAGGGACTAGGAGGCGCCTACGAGCAGTACTTC. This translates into CASEGLGGAYEQYF.

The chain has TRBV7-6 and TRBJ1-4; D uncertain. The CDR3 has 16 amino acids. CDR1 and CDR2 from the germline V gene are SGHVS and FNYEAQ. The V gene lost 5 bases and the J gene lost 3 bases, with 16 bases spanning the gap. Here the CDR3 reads CASSQRRKGSNEKLFF. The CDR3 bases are TGTGCCAGCAGCCAGCGTAGAAAAGGCTCTAATGAAAAACTGTTTTTT. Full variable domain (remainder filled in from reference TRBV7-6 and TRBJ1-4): GAGVSQSPRYKVTKRGQDVALRCDPISGHVSLYWYRQALGQGPEFLTYFNYEAQQDKSGLPNDRFSAERPEGSISTLTIQRTEQRDSAMYRCASSQRRKGSNEKLFFGSGTQLSVL.

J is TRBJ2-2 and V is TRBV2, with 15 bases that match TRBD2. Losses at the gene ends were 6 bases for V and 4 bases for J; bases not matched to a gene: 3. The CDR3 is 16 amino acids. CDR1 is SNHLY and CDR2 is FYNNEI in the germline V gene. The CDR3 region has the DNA TGTGCCAGCAGCCTGGGACTAGCGGGAGGCACCGGGGAGCTGTTTTTT. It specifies CASSLGLAGGTGELFF.

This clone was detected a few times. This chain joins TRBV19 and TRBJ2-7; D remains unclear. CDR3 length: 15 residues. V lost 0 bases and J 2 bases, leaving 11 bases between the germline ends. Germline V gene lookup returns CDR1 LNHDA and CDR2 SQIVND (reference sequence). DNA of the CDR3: TGTGCCAGTAGTATAGATTTTGACGGAGCCTACGAGCAGTACTTC. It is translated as CASSIDFDGAYEQYF.

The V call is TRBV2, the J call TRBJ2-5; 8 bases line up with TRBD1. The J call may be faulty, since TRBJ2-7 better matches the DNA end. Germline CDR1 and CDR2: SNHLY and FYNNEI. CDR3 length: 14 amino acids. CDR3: CASNGQGSSYEQYF. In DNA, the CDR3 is TGTGCCAGCAATGGACAGGGAAGCTCCTACGAGCAGTACTTC.